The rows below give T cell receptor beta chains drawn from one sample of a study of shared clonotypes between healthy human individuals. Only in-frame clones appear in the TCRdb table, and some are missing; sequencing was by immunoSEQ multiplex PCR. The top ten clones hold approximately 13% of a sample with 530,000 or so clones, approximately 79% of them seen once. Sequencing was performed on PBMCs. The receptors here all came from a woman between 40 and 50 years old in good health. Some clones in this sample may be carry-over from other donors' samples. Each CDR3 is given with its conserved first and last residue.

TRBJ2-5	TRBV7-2	CASSMTGLETQYF
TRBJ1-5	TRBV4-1	CASSQDSLLRGRQPQHF
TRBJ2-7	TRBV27	CASSPGRTYEQYF
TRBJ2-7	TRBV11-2	CASSFRGALSYEQYF
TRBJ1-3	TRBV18	CASSFDRVVGNTIYF
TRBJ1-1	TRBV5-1	CASIGGILAFF
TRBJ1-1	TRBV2	CASSGGSRTEAFF
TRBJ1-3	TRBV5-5	CASSLKYTIYF
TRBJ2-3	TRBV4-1	CASSQGGGGTSGKATDTQYF
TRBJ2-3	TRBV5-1	CASSLGLGGTDTQYF
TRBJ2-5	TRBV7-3	CASSGGTGGSETQYF
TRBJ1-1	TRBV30	CASGQLMNTEAFF
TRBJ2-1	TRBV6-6	CASSYSGGYNEQFF
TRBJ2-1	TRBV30	CAWNRDRAVKEQFF
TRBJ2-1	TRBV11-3	CASSLGQYNEQFF